This section outlines one T cell receptor beta chain sequence together with its context. The record originates from a study of OX40 agonist ivuxolimab in advanced cancers. Deletions cut 6 bases from V and 1 base from J, with 13 bases between. This CDR3 spans 15 amino acids. Germline V gives CDR1 MNHNY, CDR2 SVGAGI (reference sequence). Generated by immunoSEQ multiplex PCR, the TCRdb table keeps only in-frame clones and is missing some. The table includes about 72,000 clones, about nine tenths detected once. This TCR was sampled from an adult with an advanced solid tumor such as melanoma, head and neck, liver or kidney cancer. The chain has TRBV6-6 and TRBJ1-5; D may be TRBD1 (5 bases). This material consisted of CD4+ or CD8+ T cells sorted from blood, taken in a trial of the OX40 agonist ivuxolimab. The CDR3 here is CASRAGTASNQPQHF. In nucleotides, the CDR3 is TGTGCCAGCAGAGCCGGGACGGCAAGCAATCAGCCCCAGCATTTT.